This T cell receptor beta chain was sequenced during a study of CD8+CD57+ T cells in acquired aplastic anemia. General study findings and limits: A set of twenty-nine CD8+ CDR3 sequences was shared between patients and controls, and these sequences appeared highly expressed in patients.

There are 13 residues in the CDR3. Germline-derived CDR1 and CDR2 are SNHLY and FYNNEI. Genomic DNA served as template for TCR beta VDJ and CDR3 profiling. MiXCR was run by TCRdb on the reads, yielding one entry per CDR3 protein. Of roughly 80,000 distinct CDR3 sequences listed, roughly two thirds are singletons. About this clonotype: As yet, its antigen is unknown. At one boundary the junction diverges from the germline segment, which might be a read error.

Flow cytometry had shown expanded CD8+CD57+ cells in the patients chosen for sequencing. With no exception, the patients had severe acquired aplastic anemia. Therapy had not been given to patients before blood sampling. The sample taken for sequencing was sorted CD4+, CD8+, or CD8+CD57+ T cells (not recorded which) from PBMCs. The origin of this receptor is a human donor with aplastic anemia. The chain recombines TRBV2 with TRBJ1-2; tentatively, D is TRBD1 (6 bases). CDR3: CASSGGGLYGYTF. As DNA, the CDR3 is TGTGCCAGTAGTGGAGGGGGGCTCTATGGCTACACCTTC.